This passage covers 22 T cell receptor beta chains from one sample sequenced in a study of T-cell memory formation after mild COVID-19. TCRdb fed the 5' RACE reads into MiXCR, producing one record per CDR3 protein. The table records over 150,000 distinct CDR3 sequences, around 13% of them present only once. Sequencing was done on a sample of PBMCs or a T cell subset sorted from them (not recorded which). The receptor set was obtained from a man aged 18 to 35 who had mild COVID-19 (a few samples of this study predate the infection). Cell type and time point are not known.

The V gene is TRBV5-1, the J gene TRBJ1-3; TRBD1 might be the D (6 bases). The V gene lost 0 bases and the J gene lost 0 bases, with 13 bases spanning the gap. CDR3 length: 17 amino acids. CDR1 is SGHRS and CDR2 is YFSETQ in the germline V gene. Here the CDR3 DNA reads TGCGCCAGCAGCTTGGGGAGTCGGGACAACTCTGGAAACACCATATATTTT. Protein product: CASSLGSRDNSGNTIYF.

The genes are TRBV7-2 and TRBJ1-4; D remains ambiguous. CDR3 length: 14 amino acids. Germline V gene data show CDR1 as SGHTA and CDR2 as FQGNSA. Trimming shortened V by 3 bases and J by 3 bases, and 8 bases separated the two germline ends. This chain's CDR3 is CASSLRTPNEKLFF. In DNA form, the CDR3 reads TGTGCCAGCAGCTTGAGGACTCCTAATGAAAAACTGTTTTTT.

The chain has TRBV5-1 and TRBJ1-2; 7 bases align to TRBD1. The V gene end was trimmed by 4 bases and the J gene end by 2 bases; junction bases not matched to a gene: 8. The CDR3 totals 15 residues. Germline-derived CDR1 and CDR2 are SGHRS and YFSETQ. The CDR3 DNA sequence: TGCGCCAGCAGCACTGAGGGACAGTCAAACTATGGCTACACCTTC. As protein: CASSTEGQSNYGYTF.

The chain has TRBV7-6 and TRBJ2-3; 8 nucleotides line up with TRBD1. CDR1 is SGHVS and CDR2 is FNYEAQ in the germline V gene. Losses at the gene ends were 5 bases for V and 5 bases for J; bases not matched to a gene: 6. The CDR3 totals 14 residues. DNA for the CDR3: TGTGCCAGCAGCCTGGGACAGGCTCGAGATACGCAGTATTTT. It translates to CASSLGQARDTQYF.

The chain is built from TRBV7-3 and TRBJ2-3; D remains ambiguous. CDR1 SGHTA and CDR2 FQGTGA come from the germline V gene. The ends were cut back, 5 bases at V and 1 base at J, with 13 bases in the middle. The CDR3 has 15 residues. CDR3: CASSPHSLGTDTQYF. The CDR3 DNA reads TGTGCCAGCAGCCCTCATAGCCTGGGCACAGATACGCAGTATTTT.

The chain has TRBV20-1 and TRBJ2-3, with 11 bases lining up with TRBD2. The CDR3 spans 16 residues. The V gene's germline CDR1 is DFQATT and CDR2 SNEGSKA (reference sequence). V shed 5 bases and J 4 bases; nucleotides not matched to a gene: 11. The CDR3: CSAQILTSGVPDTQYF. The CDR3 DNA reads TGCAGTGCTCAGATCCTGACTAGCGGGGTCCCAGATACGCAGTATTTT.

The chain joins TRBV6-6 to TRBJ2-3, with D perhaps matching TRBD2 (5 bases). The CDR3 extends over 13 amino acids. CDR1 and CDR2 (germline): MNHNY, SVGAGI (reference sequence). V was trimmed by 4 bases and J by 6 bases, leaving 11 bases between them. CDR3 protein: CASSFPDWDTQYF. Written as DNA, the CDR3 is TGTGCCAGCAGTTTCCCGGACTGGGATACGCAGTATTTT.

The rearrangement joins TRBV12-3 or TRBV12-4 to TRBJ1-1; D call uncertain. The CDR3 consists of 14 residues. With 4 bases removed from V and 1 base from J, the gap between germline ends came to 10 bases. In nucleotides, the CDR3 is TGTGCCAGCAGTTCTCGGCGAACGAACACTGAAGCTTTCTTT. Its protein product is CASSSRRTNTEAFF.

This chain joins TRBV29-1 and TRBJ2-5; D perhaps matches TRBD1 (6 bases). The length of the CDR3 is 15 residues. Trimming pared 2 bases from V and 7 bases from J, leaving 20 bases between. The germline V gene has CDR1 SQVTM and CDR2 ANQGSEA. The chain's CDR3 is CSVELLTGPGGTQYF. The CDR3 DNA follows: TGCAGCGTTGAATTGTTGACAGGCCCTGGGGGGACCCAGTACTTC.

The chain joins TRBV5-1 to TRBJ2-7, with D uncertain. The CDR3 is 17 amino acids. The V and J ends lost 1 base and 2 bases respectively, with 19 bases between them. CDR1 is SGHRS and CDR2 is YFSETQ in the germline V gene. The CDR3 DNA sequence: TGCGCCAGCAGCTTGTCTCTACCTAGGCCATCGGCCTACGAGCAGTACTTC. Protein product: CASSLSLPRPSAYEQYF.

The CDR3 is CASSPNRGSSYEQYV. The CDR3, as DNA: TGTGCCAGCAGCCCCAACAGGGGGAGCTCCTACGAGCAGTACGTC. V and J are TRBV28 and TRBJ2-7, with TRBD1 matching 8 bases. Germline V CDR1 and CDR2: MDHEN, SYDVKM. V lost 6 bases, J lost 0 bases, and 7 bases stayed unmatched. This CDR3 contains 15 residues.

The V call is TRBV24-1, the J call TRBJ2-1, with TRBD2 identical over 16 bases. The CDR3 sequence is 18 residues long. The ends lost 3 bases at V and 2 bases at J; junction bases unmatched: 3. The germline gives CDR1 KGHDR, CDR2 SFDVKD. The CDR3 DNA reads as TGTGCCACCAGTGATGCCGGGACTAGCGGGGGGGCCTACAATGAGCAGTTCTTC. Residues: CATSDAGTSGGAYNEQFF.

V and J are TRBV4-3 and TRBJ2-5, with D hard to call. The CDR3 runs 13 residues. V lost 0 bases and J 5 bases, leaving 7 bases between the germline ends. Germline V gene sequence: CDR1 LGHNA, CDR2 YSLEER. DNA for the CDR3: TGCGCCAGCAGCCAAGATATCGGGGAGACCCAGTACTTC. Its translation is CASSQDIGETQYF.

This chain connects TRBV7-2 to TRBJ1-5; D possibly corresponds to TRBD1 (6 bases). Trimming left V 3 bases short and J 3 bases short, with 15 bases between. Germline lookup yields CDR1 SGHTA and CDR2 FQGNSA. The CDR3 runs 16 residues. The CDR3 DNA sequence: TGTGCCAGCAGCTTCATTGGGGGCCAACTCAATCAGCCCCAGCATTTT. Encoded protein: CASSFIGGQLNQPQHF.

The chain is built from TRBV12-3 or TRBV12-4 and TRBJ2-3; the match to TRBD2 covers 11 bases. The CDR3 runs to 15 residues. V was clipped by 4 bases and J by 3 bases; unmatched bases: 3. In DNA, the CDR3 is TGTGCCAGCAGTTCAAGGACTAGCGGGACAGATACGCAGTATTTT. It codes for CASSSRTSGTDTQYF.

This clonotype was seen repeatedly, ten times or more. J is TRBJ2-2 and V is TRBV5-1, with D uncertain. The CDR3 totals 15 residues. From germline, CDR1 is SGHRS and CDR2 YFSETQ. Trimming removed 1 base from V and 2 bases from J, with 9 bases in between. CDR3 sequence: CASSLRGENTGELFF. As DNA, the CDR3 is TGCGCCAGCAGCTTGCGCGGTGAAAACACCGGGGAGCTGTTTTTT.

This clonotype was seen a handful of times. The V gene is TRBV6-5, the J gene TRBJ2-6, with unresolved D. V lost 6 bases to trimming and J lost 2 bases, with 11 bases between them. The CDR3 has 15 amino acids. Germline CDR1 is MNHEY and CDR2 is SVGAGI. This CDR3 is CASSPQVPGANVLTF. CDR3 bases: TGTGCCAGCAGCCCTCAGGTCCCTGGGGCCAACGTCCTGACTTTC.

V usage is TRBV4-3 and J usage is TRBJ1-2; possible D gene TRBD1, 5 bases. V lost 1 base to trimming and J lost 0 bases, with 12 bases between them. The germline V gene has CDR1 LGHNA and CDR2 YSLEER. This CDR3 is 16 amino acids long. The CDR3, as DNA: TGCGCCAGCAGCCAAGTAGAAGGGGCAACTAACTATGGCTACACCTTC. It yields the protein CASSQVEGATNYGYTF.

This rearrangement joins TRBV11-2 to TRBJ2-5; 13 nucleotides match TRBD2. J was trimmed by 2 bases and V by 1 base; bases with no gene match: 4. From germline, CDR1 is SGHAT and CDR2 FQNNGV. CDR3 length: 17 residues. CDR3 sequence reads: CASSLGKGLAGQETQYF. CDR3 in DNA: TGTGCCAGCAGCTTAGGCAAGGGACTAGCGGGACAAGAGACCCAGTACTTC.

This clonotype was detected ten times or more. The chain couples TRBV28 to TRBJ1-4; D perhaps matches TRBD1 (6 bases). V shed 3 bases and J shed 16 bases, with 15 bases lying between them. Germline CDR1 MDHEN, CDR2 SYDVKM. The CDR3 is 12 amino acids. DNA for the CDR3: TGTGCCAGCAGTTTGCCGTATGACAGGAGGTTTTTT. Protein product: CASSLPYDRRFF.

The chain uses TRBV6-5 and TRBJ1-2; maybe TRBD1 (6 bases). Germline CDR1 reads MNHEY; CDR2 reads SVGAGI. The CDR3 sequence is 15 residues long. Trimming cost V 1 base and J 5 bases, with 14 bases left between them. The CDR3 region is CASSYYQQGRYGYTF. The CDR3 bases are TGTGCCAGCAGTTACTACCAACAGGGCCGTTATGGCTACACCTTC.

Many counts were recorded for this clonotype. The chain uses TRBV30 and TRBJ2-7; the D gene is possibly TRBD1 (6 bases). V was shortened by 7 bases and J by 3 bases, with 13 bases between the two germline ends. Germline CDR1 GTSNPN, CDR2 SVGIG (reference sequence). The CDR3 spans 12 residues. The CDR3 nucleotides read TGTGCCTCACAGGGTGGGGACTACGAGCAGTACTTC. Translated: CASQGGDYEQYF.